The 6 T cell receptor beta chains given below trace back to one sample, sequenced in a study of cytomegalovirus exposure and HLA in healthy donors. Profiled with immunoSEQ multiplex PCR; TCRdb holds only in-frame clones, not every one. The top ten hold 1.6% of the sample, which has about 78,000 clones, around 96% seen once. Sequenced material: PBMCs. These receptors all stem from a man younger than 35 in good health and CMV-seropositive.

The J gene is TRBJ2-7, the V gene TRBV28; no reliable D call. In germline, CDR1 is MDHEN, CDR2 SYDVKM. The CDR3 runs to 11 residues. V lost 4 bases, J lost 3 bases, and 4 bases lay in between. Here the CDR3 DNA reads TGTGCCAGCAGTTATAACTACGAGCAGTACTTC. Translating gives CASSYNYEQYF. Full variable domain (remainder filled in from reference TRBV28 and TRBJ2-7): DVKVTQSSRYLVKRTGEKVFLECVQDMDHENMFWYRQDPGLGLRLIYFSYDVKMKEKGDIPEGYSVSREKKERFSLILESASTNQTSMYLCASSYNYEQYFGPGTRLTVT.

The rearrangement uses TRBV25-1 and TRBJ2-3, with D maybe TRBD1 (6 bases). CDR1 and CDR2 from the germline V gene are MGHDK and SYGVNS. The germline V and J ends were trimmed by 3 bases and 6 bases, with 13 bases remaining between them. The CDR3 is 14 amino acids. CDR3 DNA: TGTGCCAGCAGTGATCTCAGGGGCTTCGATACGCAGTATTTT. As protein: CASSDLRGFDTQYF. Full variable domain (outside the CDR3, taken from reference TRBV25-1 and TRBJ2-3): EADIYQTPRYLVIGTGKKITLECSQTMGHDKMYWYQQDPGMELHLIHYSYGVNSTEKGDLSSESTVSRIRTEHFPLTLESARPSHTSQYLCASSDLRGFDTQYFGPGTRLTVL.

V gene TRBV9 combines with J gene TRBJ2-1, with D unclear. Trimming pared 3 bases from V and 8 bases from J, leaving 6 bases between. In germline, CDR1 is SGDLS, CDR2 YYNGEE. The CDR3 sequence is 11 residues long. As DNA, the CDR3 is TGTGCCAGCAGCGGAGCCTATGAGCAGTTCTTC. The encoded protein is CASSGAYEQFF.

The chain links TRBV30 to TRBJ2-7; 7 bases line up with TRBD1. The CDR3 is 12 amino acids. The germline CDR1 and CDR2 sequences are GTSNPN and SVGIG (reference sequence). V shed 8 bases, J shed 2 bases, and the junction held 6 bases outside the gene matches. CDR3 sequence (DNA): TGTGCCGGATGGACAGGCACCTACGAGCAGTACTTC. It codes for CAGWTGTYEQYF. Drawing the rest from reference TRBV30 and TRBJ2-7, the complete variable domain is SQTIHQWPATLVQPVGSPLSLECTVEGTSNPNLYWYRQAAGRGLQLLFYSVGIGQISSEVPQNLSASRPQDRQFILSSKKLLLSDSGFYLCAGWTGTYEQYFGPGTRLTVT.

In this sample, this clone turned up once. The chain couples TRBV19 to TRBJ2-7; TRBD1 matches at 11 bases. After removal of 2 bases from V and 2 bases from J, the junction contained 8 bases not matched to a gene. The CDR3 is 17 residues long. Germline loops: CDR1 LNHDA, CDR2 SQIVND (reference sequence). The CDR3 region is CASSIINAGQGAYEQYF. CDR3 bases: TGTGCCAGTAGTATAATCAATGCGGGACAGGGGGCCTACGAGCAGTACTTC.

This clone came up once. The chain joins TRBV4-1 to TRBJ1-5; the D gene is possibly TRBD1 (5 bases). Between the trimmed V and J ends, which lost 3 bases and 3 bases, there was a span of 21 bases. CDR1 is MGHRA, CDR2 YSYEKL, per germline. There are 18 residues in the CDR3. CDR3 in amino acids: CASSQAQGGGVINQPQHF. CDR3 DNA: TGCGCCAGCAGCCAGGCCCAGGGCGGGGGGGTTATCAATCAGCCCCAGCATTTT.